Presented here are 3 T cell receptor beta chains from one specimen sequenced in a study of vaccination effects on CD4 cells after COVID-19. Before sequencing took place, the ViraFEST assay used viral peptide pools to expand antigen-specific CD4+ T cells. Following an approximately 11-day culture, CD4+ T cells were purified. Recipients of the vaccine had no prior SARS-CoV-2 infection and negative nucleocapsid antibodies. Clones were read by immunoSEQ multiplex PCR, and TCRdb kept only the in-frame ones, dropping some. This table holds 65,000 or so clones, approximately 76% found once. Their antigens are not known. Specimen: CD4+ T cells from PBMCs cultured with HCoV-NL63 spike peptides, collected before COVID-19 vaccination. The receptors come from a human donor who received a COVID-19 vaccine.

J is TRBJ2-5 and V is TRBV4-1; TRBD2 matches 8 bases. J gave up 5 bases and V 1 base, and 9 bases lay outside the gene matches. Per the germline V gene, CDR1 is MGHRA and CDR2 is YSYEKL. The CDR3 covers 16 residues. CDR3 region: CASSQARGGPRETQYF. The CDR3, as DNA: TGCGCCAGCAGCCAAGCTCGGGGGGGGCCCCGTGAGACCCAGTACTTC.

The rearrangement joins TRBV11-2 to TRBJ2-1; D is unclear. Trimming shortened V by 3 bases and J by 0 bases, and 15 bases separated the two germline ends. Germline V gene data show CDR1 as SGHAT and CDR2 as FQNNGV. The CDR3 totals 17 residues. CDR3 residues: CASSFFSDTISYNEQFF. CDR3 DNA: TGTGCCAGCAGCTTCTTCTCCGACACCATCTCCTACAATGAGCAGTTCTTC.

The J gene is TRBJ2-4, the V gene TRBV6-1; 7 nucleotides align to TRBD1. V shed 0 bases and J 0 bases; nucleotides not matched to a gene: 20. CDR3 size: 22 residues. Per germline, CDR1 MNHNS and CDR2 SASEGT. CDR3 loop: CASSEAPLVGGAKARAKNIQYF. CDR3 in DNA: TGTGCCAGCAGTGAAGCCCCCCTGGTAGGGGGCGCGAAGGCACGAGCCAAAAACATTCAGTACTTC.